These 21 T cell receptor beta chains originate from one sample sequenced in a study of tumor T cells in aggressive B-cell lymphoma. TCRdb's copy holds only in-frame clones and misses some; the assay was immunoSEQ multiplex PCR. The data contain about 2,900 clones, 70% to 90% of them seen just once; the ten biggest clones take up 2.3%. The specimen was tumor tissue. The receptors here all came from an adult with diffuse large B cell lymphoma.

The V call is TRBV29-1, the J call TRBJ1-1, with 7 bases lining up with TRBD1. V dropped 6 bases and J dropped 6; count of bases not matched to a gene: 10. The CDR3 has 13 residues. Germline CDR1 and CDR2: SQVTM and ANQGSEA. The CDR3 DNA reads as TGCAGCGTACCGACAGGGACAATATCTGAAGCTTTCTTT. Protein product: CSVPTGTISEAFF.

The rearrangement joins TRBV7-2 to TRBJ2-6; D might be TRBD1 (7 bases). Germline V gives CDR1 SGHTA, CDR2 FQGNSA. CDR3 length: 16 residues. V was cut by 5 bases and J by 4 bases, with 15 bases left in between. Here the CDR3 reads CASSTRGVAGANVLTF. CDR3 DNA sequence: TGTGCCAGCAGCACCAGGGGGGTGGCCGGGGCCAACGTCCTGACTTTC.

The chain carries TRBV11-2 and TRBJ2-7; D remains ambiguous. Trimming cost V 5 bases and J 6 bases, with 20 bases left between them. The CDR3 runs to 15 residues. Germline assignment: CDR1 SGHAT and CDR2 FQNNGV. The CDR3 reads CASSVHGSGAIEQYF. Here the CDR3 DNA reads TGTGCCAGCAGCGTACACGGCTCTGGAGCAATCGAGCAGTACTTC.

The chain links TRBV27 to TRBJ1-6; unclear D gene. This CDR3 is built from 14 residues. Deletions cut 6 bases from V and 5 bases from J, with 11 bases between. Germline V lookup: CDR1 MNHEY, CDR2 SMNVEV (reference sequence). The CDR3 loop is CASRRGDNNSPLHF. DNA of the CDR3: TGTGCCAGCAGACGGGGAGATAATAATTCACCCCTCCACTTT.

This chain links TRBV5-1 with TRBJ1-5, with D possibly being TRBD1 (6 bases). V lost 0 bases to trimming and J lost 0 bases, with 13 bases between them. The CDR3 covers 17 residues. Germline V gene lookup returns CDR1 SGHRS and CDR2 YFSETQ. CDR3 sequence reads: CASSLADRSHSNQPQHF. Here the CDR3 DNA reads TGCGCCAGCAGCTTGGCCGACAGGTCACATAGCAATCAGCCCCAGCATTTT.

This clone has only a few counts. The rearrangement links TRBV5-4 to TRBJ2-7; a possible D gene is TRBD1 (5 bases). Trimming stripped 4 bases from V and 3 bases from J, with 8 bases between. CDR3 size: 12 residues. The V gene's germline CDR1 is SGHNT and CDR2 YYREEE (reference sequence). CDR3 in amino acids: CASSADSYEQYF. The CDR3 bases are TGTGCCAGCAGCGCAGACAGCTACGAGCAGTACTTC. Looking up the rest from reference TRBV5-4 and TRBJ2-7 gives the full variable domain: ETGVTQSPTHLIKTRGQQVTLRCSSQSGHNTVSWYQQALGQGPQFIFQYYREEENGRGNFPPRFSGLQFPNYSSELNVNALELDDSALYLCASSADSYEQYFGPGTRLTVT.

The V and J genes are TRBV9 and TRBJ1-5; D may be TRBD1 (5 bases). There are 14 residues in the CDR3. Trimming took off 3 bases at V and 4 bases at J, with 11 bases between the two ends. Germline CDR1 reads SGDLS; CDR2 reads YYNGEE. The CDR3 protein is CASSAAGLNQPQHF. Here the CDR3 DNA reads TGTGCCAGCAGCGCCGCGGGGCTTAATCAGCCCCAGCATTTT. The full variable domain, completed using reference TRBV9 and TRBJ1-5, is DSGVTQTPKHLITATGQRVTLRCSPRSGDLSVYWYQQSLDQGLQFLIQYYNGEERAKGNILERFSAQQFPDLHSELNLSSLELGDSALYFCASSAAGLNQPQHFGDGTRLSIL.

The chain couples TRBV18 to TRBJ2-1; possible D gene TRBD2, 6 bases. The germline V gene has CDR1 KGHSH and CDR2 LQKENI. The CDR3 has 14 amino acids. The V end lost 6 bases, the J end lost 9 bases, and 18 bases lay between the germline ends. For the CDR3, the DNA is TGTGCCAGCTCCTCCGGACCTCAGGAGGGTGAGCAGTTCTTC. This gives the protein CASSSGPQEGEQFF.

The rearrangement joins TRBV18 to TRBJ2-1, with 9 bases matching TRBD2. CDR1 KGHSH and CDR2 LQKENI come from the germline V gene. Trimming removed 3 bases from V and 4 bases from J; junction bases left unmatched: 10. The CDR3 covers 17 residues. The CDR3 nucleotides read TGTGCCAGCTCACCCCTCGTTAGCGGGGGACTGTACAATGAGCAGTTCTTC. Protein sequence: CASSPLVSGGLYNEQFF.

The rearrangement links TRBV18 to TRBJ1-1; D is ambiguous. The length of the CDR3 is 13 residues. Germline CDR1 reads KGHSH; CDR2 reads LQKENI. V lost 4 bases and J 4 bases, leaving 10 bases between the germline ends. This chain's CDR3 is CASSQGVSTEAFF. As DNA, the CDR3 is TGTGCCAGCTCACAGGGAGTGAGCACTGAAGCTTTCTTT.

The chain links TRBV9 to TRBJ1-6; perhaps TRBD1 as D (6 bases). The germline gives CDR1 SGDLS, CDR2 YYNGEE. CDR3 length equals 16 residues. Trimming took off 4 bases at V and 8 bases at J, with 19 bases between the two ends. In DNA form, the CDR3 reads TGTGCCAGCAGCACCCTCGGACAGTTTGGGGATTCACCCCTCCACTTT. Protein product: CASSTLGQFGDSPLHF. Supplemented by reference TRBV9 and TRBJ1-6, the full variable domain reads DSGVTQTPKHLITATGQRVTLRCSPRSGDLSVYWYQQSLDQGLQFLIQYYNGEERAKGNILERFSAQQFPDLHSELNLSSLELGDSALYFCASSTLGQFGDSPLHFGNGTRLTVT.

The V gene is TRBV11-2, the J gene TRBJ2-7, with a weak D call TRBD1 (5 bases). CDR1 and CDR2 from the germline V gene are SGHAT and FQNNGV. V was cut by 1 base and J by 3 bases, with 10 bases left in between. This CDR3 spans 14 amino acids. The CDR3 spells CASSLGGGIYEQYF. DNA for the CDR3: TGTGCCAGCAGCTTAGGGGGCGGCATCTACGAGCAGTACTTC.

The V call is TRBV5-8, the J call TRBJ2-1, with TRBD1 as a possible D gene (6 bases). The V and J ends lost 2 bases and 6 bases respectively, with 24 bases between them. Germline-derived CDR1 and CDR2 are SGHTS and YDEGEE. The CDR3 spans 18 residues. The CDR3 loop is CASSFRLGQSNRGNEQFF. CDR3 coding DNA: TGTGCCAGCAGCTTCCGCCTAGGACAGTCAAACCGAGGCAATGAGCAGTTCTTC.

The count of this clone is one. CDR3 amino acids: CASSPLGTGEGNVLTF. The DNA of the CDR3 is TGTGCCAGCTCACCCCTCGGGACAGGGGAAGGCAACGTCCTGACTTTC. The chain couples TRBV18 to TRBJ2-6, with 10 bases that match TRBD1. Germline CDR1 is KGHSH and CDR2 is LQKENI. Unmatched junction bases numbered 8, after V lost 3 bases and J lost 9 bases. The CDR3 runs 16 residues. Full variable domain (remainder filled in from reference TRBV18 and TRBJ2-6): NAGVMQNPRHLVRRRGQEARLRCSPMKGHSHVYWYRQLPEEGLKFMVYLQKENIIDESGMPKERFSAEFPKEGPSILRIQQVVRGDSAAYFCASSPLGTGEGNVLTFGAGSRLTVL.

V and J are TRBV2 and TRBJ1-2, with 10 bases aligning to TRBD1. V lost 7 bases and J lost 2; bases outside the gene matches: 4. From germline, CDR1 is SNHLY and CDR2 FYNNEI. The CDR3 covers 14 residues. In DNA form, the CDR3 reads TGTGCCAGCAACCCGGGACAGGGGAACTATGGCTACACCTTC. Its protein product is CASNPGQGNYGYTF.

J is TRBJ2-5 and V is TRBV19; D is undetermined. The CDR3 contains 15 residues. V dropped 3 bases and J dropped 5 bases, with 16 bases sitting between them. Per germline, CDR1 LNHDA and CDR2 SQIVND (reference sequence). In DNA, the CDR3 is TGTGCCAGTAGTATGATGGGCAGTCCCGCGGAGACCCAGTACTTC. Protein product: CASSMMGSPAETQYF. The full variable domain, completed using reference TRBV19 and TRBJ2-5, is DGGITQSPKYLFRKEGQNVTLSCEQNLNHDAMYWYRQDPGQGLRLIYYSQIVNDFQKGDIAEGYSVSREKKESFPLTVTSAQKNPTAFYLCASSMMGSPAETQYFGPGTRLLVL.

V usage is TRBV14 and J usage is TRBJ2-1; 8 bases align to TRBD2. Germline V gene data show CDR1 as SGHDN and CDR2 as FVKESK. The CDR3 extends over 16 amino acids. The V segment lost 3 bases and the J segment 1 base; nucleotides outside the gene matches: 5. DNA for the CDR3: TGTGCCAGCAGCCATTTAGCGGGGAGTTCCTACAATGAGCAGTTCTTC. The encoded protein is CASSHLAGSSYNEQFF. The full variable domain, with the rest looked up from reference TRBV14 and TRBJ2-1, is EAGVTQFPSHSVIEKGQTVTLRCDPISGHDNLYWYRRVMGKEIKFLLHFVKESKQDESGMPNNRFLAERTGGTYSTLKVQPAELEDSGVYFCASSHLAGSSYNEQFFGPGTRLTVL.

The CDR3 coding sequence is TGTGCCAGCAGCTTAACAGGATTATACACTGAAGCTTTCTTT. It codes for CASSLTGLYTEAFF. The J gene is TRBJ1-1, the V gene TRBV7-9; a weak D match, TRBD1 (5 bases). The length of the CDR3 is 14 residues. The germline CDR1 and CDR2 sequences are SEHNR and FQNEAQ (reference sequence). With 2 bases removed from V and 3 bases from J, the gap between germline ends came to 10 bases.

This chain connects TRBV7-9 to TRBJ2-7; no clear D gene. The CDR3 is 17 residues long. The germline V and J ends were trimmed by 3 bases and 1 base, with 19 bases remaining between them. CDR1 is SEHNR and CDR2 is FQNEAQ in the germline V gene (reference sequence). Written as DNA, the CDR3 is TGTGCCAGCAGCTTCCAACGACTCCTAAGAGGATCCTACGAGCAGTACTTC. The encoded protein is CASSFQRLLRGSYEQYF.

V and J are TRBV5-1 and TRBJ2-1; 8 bases agree with TRBD2. The CDR3 spans 14 residues. V was pared by 2 bases and J by 6 bases, with 4 bases of the junction left unmatched. In germline, CDR1 is SGHRS, CDR2 YFSETQ. Here the CDR3 DNA reads TGCGCCAGCAGCTTCGGGGGGGCTCCCAATGAGCAGTTCTTC. This gives the protein CASSFGGAPNEQFF.

The chain uses TRBV29-1 and TRBJ2-7; 11 nucleotides align to TRBD1. Germline V gene sequence: CDR1 SQVTM, CDR2 ANQGSEA. The CDR3 contains 14 residues. Unmatched junction bases numbered 7, after V lost 3 bases and J lost 6 bases. DNA for the CDR3: TGCAGCGTTGAGAGGGACAGGGGGTCCGCCGAGCAGTACTTC. Protein product: CSVERDRGSAEQYF.